Listed below are T cell receptor beta chains from one sample, sequenced in a study of T-cell memory formation after mild COVID-19. TCRdb reanalysed the 5' RACE reads using MiXCR and keeps one entry per CDR3 protein. There are about 240,000 distinct CDR3 sequences in the sample; 8% to 9.5% occur only once, and 22% lies in the top ten. The sample was PBMCs or a T cell subset sorted from them (not recorded which). The source of these receptors is a man between 18 and 29 years old who had mild COVID-19 (a few samples of this study predate the infection). Cell type and time point are not known. Both conserved end residues are part of each CDR3. A D gene is named only where the DNA matches it firmly. A row's size may be missing; if present it is once, few, many or a size class.

.	TRBV6-1	.	TRBJ2-1	TGTGCCAGCAGGGGGGGGCCGTTGAATGAGCAGTTCTTC	CASRGGPLNEQFF
.	TRBV6-2/TRBV6-3	.	TRBJ2-1	TGTGCCAGCAGCCCCCTAGGCAGGGCGGACAATGAGCAGTTCTTC	CASSPLGRADNEQFF
.	TRBV2	TRBD1	TRBJ1-2	TGTGCCAGCAGACAACCGGGACAGGAGGCGGAAGGCTACACCTTC	CASRQPGQEAEGYTF
few	TRBV5-6	.	TRBJ2-3	TGTGCCAGCCGCTTGATTCGGACCGCCGCTAGCACAGATACGCAGTATTTT	CASRLIRTAASTDTQYF
.	TRBV4-1	.	TRBJ1-2	TGCGCCAGCAGCCAAGACGGAGCTAACTATGGCTACACCTTC	CASSQDGANYGYTF
.	TRBV4-1	TRBD1	TRBJ2-3	TGCGCCAGCAGCCGGGGACAGCCGGATCCCACAGATACGCAGTATTTT	CASSRGQPDPTDTQYF
few	TRBV9	.	TRBJ1-5	TGTGCCAGCAGCCCCACTGGGGATAGCAATCAGCCCCAGCATTTT	CASSPTGDSNQPQHF
.	TRBV5-1	.	TRBJ2-3	TGCGCCAGCAGCTTGGGACACACAGATACGCAGTATTTT	CASSLGHTDTQYF
.	TRBV10-3	.	TRBJ2-7	TGTGCCATCAGTCGAGTCGGGGGAGACGAGCAGTACTTC	CAISRVGGDEQYF
few	TRBV18	.	TRBJ2-7	TGTGCCAGCTCACCAGAAGCAGGGGACTCCTACGAGCAGTACTTC	CASSPEAGDSYEQYF
.	TRBV5-1	.	TRBJ2-5	TGCGCCAGCAGCTTGTATCCGGGAGTCCAAGAGACCCAGTACTTC	CASSLYPGVQETQYF